The clone carrying this T cell receptor (beta chain) was found a few times. Its target is unknown. CDR3 size: 13 residues. Trimming shortened V by 5 bases and J by 0 bases, and 11 bases separated the two germline ends. Germline V CDR1 and CDR2: DFQATT, SNEGSKA (reference sequence). With molecular barcodes, quantitative 5'-RACE was used to make the TCR beta libraries. TCRdb ran MiXCR on the 5' RACE reads and lists one entry per CDR3 protein. The sample records a few hundred thousand distinct CDR3 sequences, approximately 20% being singletons. The data stem from a study of CD8 T cells in ankylosing spondylitis. Study observations and caveats: Existing reports had already noted some motif variants in reactive arthritis synovial fluid and blood. There was a TCR beta motif, made of 7 to 9 highly homologous variants, that appeared characteristic of ankylosing spondylitis blood. Enrichment of disease-linked clones was reportedly significant in matched ankylosing spondylitis synovial fluid.

Specimen: blood, either unsorted or a sorted T cell fraction (not recorded which). V usage is TRBV20-1 and J usage is TRBJ2-7, with D possibly being TRBD1 (6 bases). The receptor's source is a male donor with ankylosing spondylitis. CDR3 amino acids: CSAGRDTSYEQYF. The CDR3 coding sequence is TGCAGTGCTGGCCGGGACACCTCCTACGAGCAGTACTTC.